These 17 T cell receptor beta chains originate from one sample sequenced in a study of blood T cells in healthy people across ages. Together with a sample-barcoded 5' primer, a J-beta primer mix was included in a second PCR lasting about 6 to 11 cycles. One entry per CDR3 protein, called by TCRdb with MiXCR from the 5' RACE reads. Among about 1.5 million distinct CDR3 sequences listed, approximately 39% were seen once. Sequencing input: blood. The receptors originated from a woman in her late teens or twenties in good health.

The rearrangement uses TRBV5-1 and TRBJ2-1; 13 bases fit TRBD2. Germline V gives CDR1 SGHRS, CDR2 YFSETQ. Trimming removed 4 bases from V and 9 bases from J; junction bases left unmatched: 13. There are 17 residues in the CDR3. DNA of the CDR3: TGCGCCAGCAGCGTCACAACCGGACTAGCGGGAGCTAGTGAGCAGTTCTTC. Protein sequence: CASSVTTGLAGASEQFF.

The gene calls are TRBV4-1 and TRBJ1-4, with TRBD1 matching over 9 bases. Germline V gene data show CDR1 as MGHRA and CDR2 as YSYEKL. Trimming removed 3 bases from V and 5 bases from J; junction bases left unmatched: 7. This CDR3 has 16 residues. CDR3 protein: CASSHDGTGINEKLFF. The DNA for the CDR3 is TGCGCCAGCAGCCATGACGGGACAGGGATAAATGAAAAACTGTTTTTT.

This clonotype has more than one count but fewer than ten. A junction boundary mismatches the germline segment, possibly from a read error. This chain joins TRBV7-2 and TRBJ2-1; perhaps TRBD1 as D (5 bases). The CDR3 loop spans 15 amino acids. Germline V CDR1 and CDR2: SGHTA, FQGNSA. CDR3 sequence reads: CDSSLAWQGYNEQFF. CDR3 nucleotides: TGTGACAGCAGCTTAGCATGGCAGGGCTACAATGAGCAGTTCTTC.

This CDR3 reads CASSDGGHRGRDEQYF. The DNA for the CDR3 is TGTGCCAGCAGTGATGGGGGCCACAGGGGGCGAGATGAGCAGTACTTC. The V gene is TRBV2, the J gene TRBJ2-7; 9 nucleotides line up with TRBD1. Per the germline V gene, CDR1 is SNHLY and CDR2 is FYNNEI. This CDR3 comprises 16 residues. After removal of 3 bases from V and 7 bases from J, the junction contained 13 bases not matched to a gene.

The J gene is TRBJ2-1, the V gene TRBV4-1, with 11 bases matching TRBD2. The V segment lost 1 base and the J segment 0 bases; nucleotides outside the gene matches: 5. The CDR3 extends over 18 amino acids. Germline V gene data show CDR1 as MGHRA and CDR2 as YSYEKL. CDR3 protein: CASSQVSGRGPSYNEQFF. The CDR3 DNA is TGCGCCAGCAGCCAAGTTAGCGGGAGGGGGCCCTCCTACAATGAGCAGTTCTTC.

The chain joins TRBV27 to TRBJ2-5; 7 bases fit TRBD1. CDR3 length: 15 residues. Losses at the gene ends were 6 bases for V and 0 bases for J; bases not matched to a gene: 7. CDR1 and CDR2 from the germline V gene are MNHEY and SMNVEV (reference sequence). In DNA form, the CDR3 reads TGTGCCAGCAGCCAGAGGACAGGCAACCAAGAGACCCAGTACTTC. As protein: CASSQRTGNQETQYF.

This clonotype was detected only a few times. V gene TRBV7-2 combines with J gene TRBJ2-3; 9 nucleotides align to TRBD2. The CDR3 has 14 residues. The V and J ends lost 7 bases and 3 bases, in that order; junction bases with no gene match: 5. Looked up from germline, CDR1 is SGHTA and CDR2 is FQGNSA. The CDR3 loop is CASKLTSGTDTQYF. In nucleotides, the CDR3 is TGTGCCAGCAAATTGACTAGCGGTACAGATACGCAGTATTTT.

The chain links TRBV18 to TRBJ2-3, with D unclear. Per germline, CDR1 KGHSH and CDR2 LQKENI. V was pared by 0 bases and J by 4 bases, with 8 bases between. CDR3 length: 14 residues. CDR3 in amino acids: CASSPPGFSDTQYF. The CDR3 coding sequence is TGTGCCAGCTCACCACCGGGTTTTTCAGATACGCAGTATTTT.

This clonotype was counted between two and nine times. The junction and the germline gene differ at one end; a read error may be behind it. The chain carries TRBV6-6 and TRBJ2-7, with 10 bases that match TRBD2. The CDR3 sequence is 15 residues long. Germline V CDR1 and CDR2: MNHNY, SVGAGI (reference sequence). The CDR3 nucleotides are TGTGCCAGCAGGCCAACTAGCGGGGACTCCTACGAGCAGTATTTC. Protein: CASRPTSGDSYEQYF.

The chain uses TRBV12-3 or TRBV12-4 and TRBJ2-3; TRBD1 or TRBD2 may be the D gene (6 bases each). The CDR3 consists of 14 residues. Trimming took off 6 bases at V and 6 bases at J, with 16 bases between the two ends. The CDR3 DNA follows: TGTGCCAGCAGCCCTGGAGGGGGGCACGATACGCAGTATTTT. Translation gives CASSPGGGHDTQYF.

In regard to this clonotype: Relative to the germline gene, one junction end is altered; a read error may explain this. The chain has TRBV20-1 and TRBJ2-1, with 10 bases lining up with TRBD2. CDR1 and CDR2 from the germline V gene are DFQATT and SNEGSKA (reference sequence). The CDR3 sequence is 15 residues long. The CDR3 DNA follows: TGCAGTGCAAAGGGACTAGCGTTAACCTACAATGAGCGGTTCTTC. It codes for CSAKGLALTYNERFF.

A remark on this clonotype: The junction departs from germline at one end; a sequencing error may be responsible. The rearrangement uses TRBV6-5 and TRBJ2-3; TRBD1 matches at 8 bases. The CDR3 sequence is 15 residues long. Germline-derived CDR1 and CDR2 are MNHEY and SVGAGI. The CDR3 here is CAGSSDRGNTDTQYF. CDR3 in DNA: TGTGCCGGCAGCTCCGACAGGGGCAACACAGATACGCAGTATTTT.

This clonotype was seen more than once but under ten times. The chain's CDR3 is CASSRSSEQYF. CDR3 nucleotides: TGTGCCAGCAGCCGGAGTTCCGAGCAGTACTTC. This sequence joins TRBV6-2 or TRBV6-3 and TRBJ2-7; the D is unclear. Germline CDR1 MNHEY, CDR2 SVGEGT. There are 11 residues in the CDR3. Trimming pared 6 bases from V and 6 bases from J, leaving 9 bases between.

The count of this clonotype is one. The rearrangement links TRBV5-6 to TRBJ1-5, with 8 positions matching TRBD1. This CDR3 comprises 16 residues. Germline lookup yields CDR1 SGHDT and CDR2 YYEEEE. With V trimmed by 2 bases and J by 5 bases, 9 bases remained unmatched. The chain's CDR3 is CASSFRGRKSDQPQHF. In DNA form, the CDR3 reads TGTGCCAGCAGCTTCAGGGGGCGGAAGAGCGATCAGCCCCAGCATTTT.

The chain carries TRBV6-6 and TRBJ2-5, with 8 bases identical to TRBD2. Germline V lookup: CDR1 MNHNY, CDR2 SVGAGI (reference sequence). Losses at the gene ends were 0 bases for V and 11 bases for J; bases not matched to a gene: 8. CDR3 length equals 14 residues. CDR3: CASSYSSGAREQYF. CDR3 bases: TGTGCCAGCAGTTACTCTAGCGGGGCGCGAGAGCAGTACTTC.

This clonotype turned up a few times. In DNA, the CDR3 is TGTGCCAGCAGCCCCCCCAGATCTGGGGCCAACGTCCTGACTTTC. Translating it yields CASSPPRSGANVLTF. V is TRBV7-8 and J is TRBJ2-6; D gene ambiguous. V was trimmed by 5 bases and J by 1 base, leaving 9 bases between them. The CDR3 covers 15 residues. CDR1 is SGHVS, CDR2 FQNEAQ, per germline.

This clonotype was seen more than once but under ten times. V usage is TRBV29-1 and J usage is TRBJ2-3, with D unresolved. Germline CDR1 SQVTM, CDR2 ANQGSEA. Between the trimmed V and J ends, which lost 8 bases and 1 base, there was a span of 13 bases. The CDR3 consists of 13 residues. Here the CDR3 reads CSTPYWGTDTQYF. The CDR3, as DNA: TGCAGCACACCTTACTGGGGCACAGATACGCAGTATTTT.